These 9 T cell receptor beta chains were sequenced from one sample in a study of blood T cells in healthy people across ages. Sample-barcoded 5' priming and a J-beta primer mix drove a second PCR of about 6 to 11 cycles. One entry per CDR3 protein results from TCRdb running MiXCR on the 5' RACE reads. The sample shows roughly 1,500,000 distinct CDR3 sequences, around 35% of them seen only once. Sequenced material: blood. The receptor set was obtained from a woman aged 25-40 years in good health.

In its sample, this clonotype was seen many times. The gene calls are TRBV15 and TRBJ2-7; D not resolved. The CDR3 consists of 13 residues. V lost 1 base and J 3 bases, leaving 7 bases between the germline ends. The germline CDR1 and CDR2 sequences are LNHNV and YYDKDF (reference sequence). CDR3 sequence reads: CATSRGEFYEQYF. The CDR3 DNA reads TGTGCCACCAGCAGAGGGGAATTCTACGAGCAGTACTTC. Filled out from reference TRBV15 and TRBJ2-7, the complete variable domain reads DAMVIQNPRYQVTQFGKPVTLSCSQTLNHNVMYWYQQKSSQAPKLLFHYYDKDFNNEADTPDNFQSRRPNTSFCFLDIRSPGLGDTAMYLCATSRGEFYEQYFGPGTRLTVT.

The chain employs TRBV4-2 and TRBJ2-2; D gene ambiguous. V dropped 1 base and J dropped 8 bases, with 14 bases sitting between them. The germline V gene has CDR1 LGHNA and CDR2 YNFKEQ. The CDR3 is made up of 15 amino acids. The CDR3 DNA is TGTGCCAGCAGCCAAGGTTGGCCGCGAAATGGGGAGCTGTTTTTT. Residues: CASSQGWPRNGELFF.

About this clonotype: The junction does not match germline at one end; this may be a read error. The rearrangement uses TRBV7-9 and TRBJ2-7; a possible D gene is TRBD2 (5 bases). CDR3 length: 14 amino acids. Germline CDR1 reads SEHNR; CDR2 reads FQNEAQ (reference sequence). The CDR3 sequence: CANSPSGLPYEQYF. CDR3 coding DNA: TGTGCCAACAGCCCCTCGGGGTTACCCTACGAGCAGTACTTC.

The chain combines TRBV2 with TRBJ2-6, with D unclear. V was clipped by 2 bases and J by 2 bases, with 19 bases between them. CDR1 is SNHLY and CDR2 is FYNNEI in the germline V gene. This CDR3 is 19 amino acids long. This chain's CDR3 is CASSEMGQASFPGANVLTF. As DNA, the CDR3 is TGTGCCAGCAGTGAAATGGGCCAGGCAAGCTTCCCTGGGGCCAACGTCCTGACTTTC.

This clonotype appeared a few times. The chain couples TRBV10-3 to TRBJ1-5, with no clear D. The ends were cut back, 8 bases at V and 4 bases at J, with 15 bases in the middle. Germline loops: CDR1 ENHRY, CDR2 SYGVKD. CDR3 length: 14 residues. For the CDR3, the DNA is TGTGCCATCGGTCGGGATGTCGGTAATCAGCCCCAGCATTTT. It specifies CAIGRDVGNQPQHF.

The sample holds a few counts of this clonotype. J is TRBJ2-1 and V is TRBV4-2; 13 nucleotides align to TRBD2. The CDR3 runs to 17 residues. With 7 bases clipped from V and 8 bases from J, the junction kept 14 bases outside the gene matches. CDR1 is LGHNA and CDR2 is YNFKEQ in the germline V gene. CDR3 protein: CASIGKRRLAGGDEQFF. In DNA, the CDR3 is TGTGCCAGCATAGGAAAGAGGAGACTAGCGGGGGGCGATGAGCAGTTCTTC.

This clonotype was picked up one time. The V gene is TRBV29-1, the J gene TRBJ1-1; TRBD1 agrees at 11 bases. Germline V lookup: CDR1 SQVTM, CDR2 ANQGSEA. The CDR3 has 16 residues. The trim removed 6 bases at V and 3 bases at J, leaving 12 bases unmatched. CDR3 protein: CSVIGQGAKVYTEAFF. The DNA for the CDR3 is TGCAGCGTGATCGGACAGGGGGCGAAAGTGTACACTGAAGCTTTCTTT.

The J gene is TRBJ2-5, the V gene TRBV9; D may be TRBD2 (5 bases). The CDR3 covers 14 residues. V gave up 0 bases and J gave up 11 bases, with 17 bases separating them. Germline CDR1 SGDLS, CDR2 YYNGEE. CDR3 sequence reads: CASSVAVGRWEQYF. The CDR3 coding sequence is TGTGCCAGCAGCGTAGCTGTAGGGCGCTGGGAGCAGTACTTC.

The DNA of the CDR3 is TGTGCCAGCAGTCCAGGTCCCAGTGGAAACACCATATATTTT. Encoded protein: CASSPGPSGNTIYF. The chain recombines TRBV12-3 or TRBV12-4 with TRBJ1-3; no firm D call. V was cut by 5 bases and J by 3 bases, with 11 bases left in between. This CDR3 contains 14 residues.